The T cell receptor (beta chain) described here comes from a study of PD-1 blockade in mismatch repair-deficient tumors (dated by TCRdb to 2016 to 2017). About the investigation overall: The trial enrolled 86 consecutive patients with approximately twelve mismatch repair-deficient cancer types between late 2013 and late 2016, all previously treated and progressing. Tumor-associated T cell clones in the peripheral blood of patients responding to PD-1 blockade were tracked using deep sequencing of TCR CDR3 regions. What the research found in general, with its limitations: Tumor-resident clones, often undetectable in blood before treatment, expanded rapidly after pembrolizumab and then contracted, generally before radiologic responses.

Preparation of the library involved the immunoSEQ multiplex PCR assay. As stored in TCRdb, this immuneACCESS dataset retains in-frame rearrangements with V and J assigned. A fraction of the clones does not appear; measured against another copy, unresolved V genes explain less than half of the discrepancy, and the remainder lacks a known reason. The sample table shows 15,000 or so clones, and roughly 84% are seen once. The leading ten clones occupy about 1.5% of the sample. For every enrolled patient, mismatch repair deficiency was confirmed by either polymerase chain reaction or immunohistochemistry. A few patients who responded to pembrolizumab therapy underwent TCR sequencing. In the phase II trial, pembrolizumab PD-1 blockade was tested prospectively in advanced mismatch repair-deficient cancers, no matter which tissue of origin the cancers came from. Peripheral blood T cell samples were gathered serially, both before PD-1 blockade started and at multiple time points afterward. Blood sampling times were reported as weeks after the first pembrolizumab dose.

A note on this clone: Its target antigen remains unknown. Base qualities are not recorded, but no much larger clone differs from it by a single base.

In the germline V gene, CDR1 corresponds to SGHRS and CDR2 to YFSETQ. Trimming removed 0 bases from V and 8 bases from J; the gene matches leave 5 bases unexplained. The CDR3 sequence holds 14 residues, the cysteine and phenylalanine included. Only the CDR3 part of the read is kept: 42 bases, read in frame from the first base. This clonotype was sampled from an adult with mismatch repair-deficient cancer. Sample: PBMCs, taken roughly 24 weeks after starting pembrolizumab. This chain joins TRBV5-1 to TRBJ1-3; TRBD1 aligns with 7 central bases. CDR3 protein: CASSLGQGGYTIYF. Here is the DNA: TGCGCCAGCAGCTTGGGACAGGGAGGATACACCATATATTTT.